Listed below are T cell receptor beta chains from one sample, sequenced in a study of blood T cells in healthy people across ages. TCRdb re-analysed the 5' RACE reads in MiXCR, keeping a single row per CDR3 protein. The repertoire holds some 560,000 distinct CDR3 sequences, about 27% seen once, with 3% to 4.5% in the top ten. Another study also made use of these data, one on T cells of mothers and their children.

The sample taken for sequencing was blood. The receptors were sampled from a boy under 10 years old in good health. Both conserved end residues are part of each CDR3. A D gene is named only where the DNA matches it firmly. Expanded clones are given a class, and other clones once, few, many or no size at all.

J: TRBJ2-3; V: TRBV18; D: TRBD2; size: NA; DNA: TGTGCCAGCTCACCACAACTAGCGCCAGATACGCAGTATTTT; CDR3: CASSPQLAPDTQYF
J: TRBJ1-2; V: TRBV20-1; D: TRBD1; size: NA; DNA: TGCAGTGCTAGAAGACAGGGGATTAACTATGGCTACACCTTC; CDR3: CSARRQGINYGYTF
J: TRBJ2-3; V: TRBV29-1; D: TRBD1; size: NA; DNA: TGCAGCGCCCCGACAGGGGGCACAGATACGCAGTATTTT; CDR3: CSAPTGGTDTQYF
J: TRBJ2-7; V: TRBV29-1; D: TRBD1; size: once; DNA: TGCAGCGTTGAACTTGGGACAGGGGTCAACGAGCAGTACTTC; CDR3: CSVELGTGVNEQYF
J: TRBJ2-2; V: TRBV9; D: TRBD2; size: few; DNA: TGTGCCAGCAGCGTAGGACTAGCGGGAGGCCACATCTTCCGGGAGCTGTTTTTT; CDR3: CASSVGLAGGHIFRELFF
J: TRBJ2-2; V: TRBV5-1; D: NA; size: NA; DNA: TGCGCCAGCAGCTTAACGGGACAAAACACCGGGGAGCTGTTTTTT; CDR3: CASSLTGQNTGELFF
J: TRBJ2-1; V: TRBV12-5; D: NA; size: NA; DNA: TGTGCTAGTGGTTTGGTACAGGTTTATCTTGGCAATGAGCAGTTCTTC; CDR3: CASGLVQVYLGNEQFF
J: TRBJ2-1; V: TRBV7-9; D: TRBD2; size: few; DNA: TGTGCCAGCAGCTCCCGAGAGCGGGGGAACTACAATGAGCAGTTCTTC; CDR3: CASSSRERGNYNEQFF
J: TRBJ2-2; V: TRBV29-1; D: NA; size: few; DNA: TGCAGCGTTGAAGATCCCGACACCGGGGAGCTGTTTTTT; CDR3: CSVEDPDTGELFF
J: TRBJ2-2; V: TRBV13; D: NA; size: once; DNA: TGTGCCAGCAGCCTGGTATACGGGGAGCTGTTTTTT; CDR3: CASSLVYGELFF
J: TRBJ2-1; V: TRBV5-1; D: NA; size: NA; DNA: TGCGCCAGCAGCTTGAGGAGCGAGGCGAATGAGCAGTTCTTC; CDR3: CASSLRSEANEQFF
J: TRBJ2-3; V: TRBV20-1; D: NA; size: few; DNA: TGCAGTGCTAGCGAGTTGGTGGGAGGACTGACTCTCACAGATACGCAGTATTTT; CDR3: CSASELVGGLTLTDTQYF
J: TRBJ2-7; V: TRBV7-2; D: NA; size: many; DNA: TGTGCCAGCAGACTAGGAGTCTGGGGACTCTACGAGCAGTACTTC; CDR3: CASRLGVWGLYEQYF
J: TRBJ1-2; V: TRBV6-1; D: NA; size: few; DNA: TGTGCCAGCAGTGAAGCGTGGAGGGCCCGGGGCTATGGCTACACCTTC; CDR3: CASSEAWRARGYGYTF
J: TRBJ1-2; V: TRBV25-1; D: NA; size: few; DNA: TGTGCCAGCAGTCATAGGGAAAAGAAAGGCTACACCTTC; CDR3: CASSHREKKGYTF
J: TRBJ2-5; V: TRBV7-8; D: TRBD2; size: NA; DNA: TGTGCCAGCAGCTTAGCGGCTAGCGGGAGGGAGACCCAGTACTTC; CDR3: CASSLAASGRETQYF
J: TRBJ2-2; V: TRBV7-9; D: TRBD1; size: NA; DNA: TGTGCCCCCGGTAGGACAGGCCAGACGAATTCCGGGGAGCTGTTTTTT; CDR3: CAPGRTGQTNSGELFF
J: TRBJ2-7; V: TRBV10-2; D: NA; size: NA; DNA: TGCGCCAGCAGTGAGCCCGGGTCTAATACCTACGAGCAGTACTTC; CDR3: CASSEPGSNTYEQYF
J: TRBJ2-1; V: TRBV14; D: NA; size: few; DNA: TGTGCCAGCAGCCATCCTTACTCCTACAATGAGCAGTTCTTC; CDR3: CASSHPYSYNEQFF
J: TRBJ2-7; V: TRBV6-1; D: NA; size: few; DNA: TGTGCCAGCAGTGCACTCGGGCGGGGGCTCTCCTACGAGCAGTACTTC; CDR3: CASSALGRGLSYEQYF
J: TRBJ1-1; V: TRBV20-1; D: NA; size: NA; DNA: TGCAGTGCTAGAGATAGGGATATTGAAGCTTTCTTT; CDR3: CSARDRDIEAFF
J: TRBJ1-2; V: TRBV9; D: TRBD1; size: few; DNA: TGTGCCAGCAGCGTAGACCGCGGACAGGGCGCGGTGGAGGGCTACACCTTC; CDR3: CASSVDRGQGAVEGYTF
J: TRBJ2-1; V: TRBV10-3; D: TRBD2; size: few; DNA: TGTGCCATCAGCCCCGGCCGGGCAACTAGCGGGAGTCTCAATGAGCAGTTCTTC; CDR3: CAISPGRATSGSLNEQFF
J: TRBJ2-1; V: TRBV10-3; D: NA; size: NA; DNA: TGTGCCATCAGTGAGTCGCTACTAGTGACCTCCTACAATGAGCAGTTCTTC; CDR3: CAISESLLVTSYNEQFF
J: TRBJ2-3; V: TRBV7-2; D: NA; size: NA; DNA: TGTGCCAGCAGCCCTTGGGCAGCAAGCACAGATACGCAGTATTTT; CDR3: CASSPWAASTDTQYF
J: TRBJ2-5; V: TRBV20-1; D: TRBD2; size: NA; DNA: TGCAGTGGGAGAAGCGGGACTAGCGGCCAAGAGACCCAGTACTTC; CDR3: CSGRSGTSGQETQYF